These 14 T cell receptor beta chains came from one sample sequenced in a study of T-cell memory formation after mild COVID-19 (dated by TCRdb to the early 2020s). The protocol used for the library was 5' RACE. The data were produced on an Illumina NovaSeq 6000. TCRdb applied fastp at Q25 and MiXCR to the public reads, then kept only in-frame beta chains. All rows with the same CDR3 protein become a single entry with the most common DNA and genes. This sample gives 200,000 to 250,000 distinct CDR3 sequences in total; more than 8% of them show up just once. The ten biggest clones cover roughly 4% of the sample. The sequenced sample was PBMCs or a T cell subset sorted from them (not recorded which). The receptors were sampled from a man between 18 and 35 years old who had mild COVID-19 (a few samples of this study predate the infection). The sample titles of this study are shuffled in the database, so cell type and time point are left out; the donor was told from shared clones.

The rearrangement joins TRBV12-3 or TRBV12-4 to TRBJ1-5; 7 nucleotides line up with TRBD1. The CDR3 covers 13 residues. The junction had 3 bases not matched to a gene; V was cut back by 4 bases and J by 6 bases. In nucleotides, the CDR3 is TGTGCCAGCAGTTCAACAGGGGTTCAGCCCCAGCATTTT. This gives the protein CASSSTGVQPQHF.

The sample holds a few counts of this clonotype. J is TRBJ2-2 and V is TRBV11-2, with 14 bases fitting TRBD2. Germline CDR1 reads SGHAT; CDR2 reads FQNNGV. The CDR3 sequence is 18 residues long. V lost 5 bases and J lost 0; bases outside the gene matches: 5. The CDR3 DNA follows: TGTGCCAGCAGCCCGACTAGCGGGGGGGTCGCGAACACCGGGGAGCTGTTTTTT. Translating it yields CASSPTSGGVANTGELFF.

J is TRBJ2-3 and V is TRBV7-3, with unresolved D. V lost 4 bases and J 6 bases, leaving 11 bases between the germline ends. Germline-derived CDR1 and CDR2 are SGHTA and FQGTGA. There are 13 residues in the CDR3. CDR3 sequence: CASSSQLMDTQYF. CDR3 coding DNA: TGTGCCAGCAGCTCCCAGCTGATGGATACGCAGTATTTT.

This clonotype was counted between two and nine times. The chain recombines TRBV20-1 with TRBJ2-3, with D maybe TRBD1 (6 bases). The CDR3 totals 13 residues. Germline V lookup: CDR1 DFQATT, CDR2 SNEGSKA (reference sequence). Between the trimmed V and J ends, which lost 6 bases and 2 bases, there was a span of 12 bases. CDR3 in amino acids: CSAGDTDTDTQYF. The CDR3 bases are TGCAGTGCCGGGGACACGGACACAGATACGCAGTATTTT.

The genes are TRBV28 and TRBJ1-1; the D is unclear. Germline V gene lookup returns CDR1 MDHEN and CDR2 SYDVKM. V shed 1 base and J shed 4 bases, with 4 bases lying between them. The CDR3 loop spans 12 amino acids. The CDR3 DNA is TGTGCCAGCAGTTTATCGGGCACTGAAGCTTTCTTT. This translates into CASSLSGTEAFF. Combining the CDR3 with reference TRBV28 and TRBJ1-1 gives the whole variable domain DVKVTQSSRYLVKRTGEKVFLECVQDMDHENMFWYRQDPGLGLRLIYFSYDVKMKEKGDIPEGYSVSREKKERFSLILESASTNQTSMYLCASSLSGTEAFFGQGTRLTVV.

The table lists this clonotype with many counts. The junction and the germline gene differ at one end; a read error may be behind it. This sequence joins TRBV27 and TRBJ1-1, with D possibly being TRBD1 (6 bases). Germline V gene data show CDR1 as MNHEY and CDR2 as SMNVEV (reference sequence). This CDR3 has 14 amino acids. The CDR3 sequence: CASSSGQIYTEAFF. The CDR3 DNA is TGTGCCAGCAGTTCCGGACAGATTTACACTGAGGCTTTCTTT.

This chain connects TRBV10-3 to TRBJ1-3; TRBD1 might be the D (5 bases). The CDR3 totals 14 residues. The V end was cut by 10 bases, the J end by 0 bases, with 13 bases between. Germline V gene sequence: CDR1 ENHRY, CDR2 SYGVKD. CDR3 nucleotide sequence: TGTGCCACCCGGGACGGACTCTCTGGAAACACCATATATTTT. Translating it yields CATRDGLSGNTIYF.

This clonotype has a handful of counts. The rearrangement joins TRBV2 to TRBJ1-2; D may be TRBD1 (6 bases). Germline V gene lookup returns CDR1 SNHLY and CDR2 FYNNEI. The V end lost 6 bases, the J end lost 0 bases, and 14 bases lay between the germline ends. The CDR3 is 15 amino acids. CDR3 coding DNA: TGTGCCAGCAGCCCTTTAGGGGGAACTAACTATGGCTACACCTTC. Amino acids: CASSPLGGTNYGYTF.

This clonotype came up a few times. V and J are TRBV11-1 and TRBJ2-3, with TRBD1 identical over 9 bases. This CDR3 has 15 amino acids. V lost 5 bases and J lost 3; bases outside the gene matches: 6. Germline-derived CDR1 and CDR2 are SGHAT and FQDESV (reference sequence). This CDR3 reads CASSTGQGQTDTQYF. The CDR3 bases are TGTGCCAGCAGCACCGGACAGGGGCAGACAGATACGCAGTATTTT. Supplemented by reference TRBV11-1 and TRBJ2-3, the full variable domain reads EAEVAQSPRYKITEKSQAVAFWCDPISGHATLYWYRQILGQGPELLVQFQDESVVDDSQLPKDRFSAERLKGVDSTLKIQPAELGDSAMYLCASSTGQGQTDTQYFGPGTRLTVL.

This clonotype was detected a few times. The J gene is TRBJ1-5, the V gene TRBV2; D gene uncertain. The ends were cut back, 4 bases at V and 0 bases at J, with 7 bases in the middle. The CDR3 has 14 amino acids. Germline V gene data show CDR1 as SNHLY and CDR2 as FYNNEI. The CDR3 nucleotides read TGTGCCAGCAGTGGATCCTATAGCAATCAGCCCCAGCATTTT. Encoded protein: CASSGSYSNQPQHF.

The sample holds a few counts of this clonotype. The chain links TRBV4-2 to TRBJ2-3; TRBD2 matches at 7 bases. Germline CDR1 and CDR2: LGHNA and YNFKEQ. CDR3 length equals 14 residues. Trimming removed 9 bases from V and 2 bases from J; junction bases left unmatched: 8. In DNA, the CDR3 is TGTGCCAGTTCGGGCGGGAGATTCACAGATACGCAGTATTTT. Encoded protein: CASSGGRFTDTQYF.

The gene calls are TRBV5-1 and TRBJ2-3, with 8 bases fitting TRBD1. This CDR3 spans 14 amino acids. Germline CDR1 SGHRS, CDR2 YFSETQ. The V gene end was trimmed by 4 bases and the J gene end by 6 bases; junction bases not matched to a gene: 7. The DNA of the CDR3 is TGCGCCAGCAGCCCGACAGGGGCGCTGGATACGCAGTATTTT. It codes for CASSPTGALDTQYF.

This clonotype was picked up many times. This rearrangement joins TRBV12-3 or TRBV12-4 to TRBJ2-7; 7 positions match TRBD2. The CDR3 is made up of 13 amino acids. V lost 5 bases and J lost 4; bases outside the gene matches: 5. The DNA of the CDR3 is TGTGCCAGCAGTCCCCGGGGGGTTTACGAGCAGTACTTC. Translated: CASSPRGVYEQYF.

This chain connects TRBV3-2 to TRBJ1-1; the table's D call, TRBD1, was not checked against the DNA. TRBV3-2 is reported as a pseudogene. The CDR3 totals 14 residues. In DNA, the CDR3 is TGTGCCAGCAGCCAACCTGACAGAGACACTGAAGCTTTCTTT. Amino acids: CASSQPDRDTEAFF.